A single TCR beta chain is shown here with its context. Its ends do not fully match the called genes, so a read error is possible. Assay used: immunoSEQ multiplex PCR; TCRdb lists only in-frame clones, some missing. This table has 470,000 or so clones, approximately 85% appearing once. In germline, CDR1 is SSHAT, CDR2 FNYEAQ (reference sequence). This CDR3 contains 13 residues. The sample belongs to a study of blood T cell repertoires in COVID-19. The J gene is TRBJ2-5, the V gene TRBV7-7, with D possibly matching TRBD2 (7 bases). Specimen: peripheral blood. The sequence came from a human donor in a cohort sampled during active COVID-19. CDR3 DNA: TGTGCTAGCAGCTTGGGGGGGGGCGAGACCCAGTACTTC. As protein: CASSLGGGETQYF.